The T cell receptor beta chain described here comes from a study of vaccination effects on CD4 cells after COVID-19. The ends were cut back, 1 base at V and 1 base at J, with 7 bases in the middle. The CDR3 is made up of 13 amino acids. Germline V gives CDR1 GTSNPN, CDR2 SVGIG (reference sequence). Peptide-pool stimulation followed by sequencing identified expanded antigen-specific CD4+ clonotypes in the ViraFEST assay. Subsequent to a culture period of about ten days, CD4+ T cells were isolated. Among the vaccine recipients, none had a prior SARS-CoV-2 infection, and nucleocapsid antibodies were negative. Each culture well received approximately 2 million PBMC. These cells were then cultured in IMDM with about 9.1 IU/ml IL-2 and 7.5 to 10 ug/ml peptides. Sequenced by immunoSEQ multiplex PCR; TCRdb stores in-frame clones only, minus some. In the table there are just under 75,000 clones, around 79% of which are singletons.

As for this clone: The antigen is not known.

Study-wide results and caveats: The authors studied few convalescent patients and collected no early post-infection timepoints.

This receptor was identified in a human donor who received a COVID-19 vaccine. The sample was CD4+ T cells from PBMCs cultured with HCoV-NL63 spike peptides, taken before COVID-19 vaccination. V is TRBV30 and J is TRBJ1-1, with D unresolved. CDR3 sequence: CAWSGAANTEAFF. The CDR3 bases are TGTGCCTGGAGTGGCGCTGCGAACACTGAAGCTTTCTTT.